The T cell receptor (beta chain) under discussion was sequenced for a study of response to subunit inactivated influenza vaccine. Study-level findings and limits: Authors suggested that a seasonal influenza vaccination recruits few new T cells each time.

This clonotype came up a few times. Its antigen is still unknown. In germline, CDR1 is KGHSH, CDR2 LQKENI. The CDR3 spans 13 residues. V dropped 3 bases and J dropped 6; count of bases not matched to a gene: 2. One entry per CDR3 protein results from TCRdb running MiXCR on the RT-PCR reads. The table records around 470,000 distinct CDR3 sequences, more than 7% of them present only once. The clonotype was recovered from a man aged 50-75 years who received an inactivated influenza vaccine. The chain joins TRBV18 to TRBJ2-1, with 7 nucleotides matching TRBD1. The material was PBMCs from blood, obtained roughly 24 months after vaccination. DNA for the CDR3: TGTGCCAGCTCACCTGGACAGGTCAATGAGCAGTTCTTC. Translated: CASSPGQVNEQFF. Full variable domain (missing parts from reference TRBV18 and TRBJ2-1): NAGVMQNPRHLVRRRGQEARLRCSPMKGHSHVYWYRQLPEEGLKFMVYLQKENIIDESGMPKERFSAEFPKEGPSILRIQQVVRGDSAAYFCASSPGQVNEQFFGPGTRLTVL.